This TCR beta chain was found in a study of blood T cell repertoires in COVID-19. On the study more broadly: The United States, Italy and Spain supplied acute and convalescent COVID-19 samples. In each case, the material was cDNA or gDNA derived from T cells, B-cell-depleted T cells, or PBMCs.

Per the germline V gene, CDR1 is LNHNV and CDR2 is YYDKDF (reference sequence). Trimming took 9 bases from V and 11 from J, leaving 26 bases between them. The CDR3 consists of 16 residues. As processed by the authors: Reference gene primer amplification in the assay estimated nucleated cell counts. The table came from immunoSEQ multiplex PCR; TCRdb's copy has only in-frame clones and leaves some out. The DNA was the basis for D and trimming; V, J and clone size are from that table. The sample records some 230,000 clones, roughly 84% being singletons. The chain employs TRBV15 and TRBJ2-6, with D maybe TRBD1 (6 bases). The TCR originated in a man in his forties or fifties with acute or convalescent COVID-19. The sequencing sample was made of peripheral blood. CDR3 in DNA: TGTGCCACTGAGAAACTCGCAGGGGTCTCCCGGGACGTCCTGACTTTC. Translating it yields CATEKLAGVSRDVLTF. The full variable domain, rest sourced from reference TRBV15 and TRBJ2-6, is DAMVIQNPRYQVTQFGKPVTLSCSQTLNHNVMYWYQQKSSQAPKLLFHYYDKDFNNEADTPDNFQSRRPNTSFCFLDIRSPGLGDTAMYLCATEKLAGVSRDVLTFGAGSRLTVL.